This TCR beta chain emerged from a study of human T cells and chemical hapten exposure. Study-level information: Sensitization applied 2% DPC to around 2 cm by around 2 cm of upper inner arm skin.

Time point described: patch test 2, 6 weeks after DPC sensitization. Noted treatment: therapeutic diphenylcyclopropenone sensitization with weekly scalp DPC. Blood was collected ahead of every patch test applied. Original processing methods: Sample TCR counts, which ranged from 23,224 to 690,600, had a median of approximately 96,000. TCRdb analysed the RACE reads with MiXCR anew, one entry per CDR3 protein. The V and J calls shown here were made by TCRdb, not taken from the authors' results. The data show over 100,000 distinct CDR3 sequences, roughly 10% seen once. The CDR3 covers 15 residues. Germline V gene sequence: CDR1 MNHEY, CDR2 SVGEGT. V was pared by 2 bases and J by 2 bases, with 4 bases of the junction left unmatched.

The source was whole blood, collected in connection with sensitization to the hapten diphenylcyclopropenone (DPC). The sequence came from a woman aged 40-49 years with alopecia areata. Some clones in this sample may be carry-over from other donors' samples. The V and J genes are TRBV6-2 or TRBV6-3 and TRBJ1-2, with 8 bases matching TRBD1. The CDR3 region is CASSYDRTGNYGYTF. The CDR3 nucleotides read TGTGCCAGCAGTTACGACCGGACAGGGAACTATGGCTACACCTTC.